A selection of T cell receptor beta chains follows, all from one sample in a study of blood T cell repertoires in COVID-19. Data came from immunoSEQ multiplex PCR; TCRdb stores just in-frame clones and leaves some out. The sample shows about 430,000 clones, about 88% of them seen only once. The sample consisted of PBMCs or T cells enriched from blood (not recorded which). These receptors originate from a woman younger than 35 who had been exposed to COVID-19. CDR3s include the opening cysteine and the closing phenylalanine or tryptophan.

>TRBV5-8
CASSSLTGGGSPLHF
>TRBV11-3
CASSSKGVADTQYF
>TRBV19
CASNPTGLMGGREQFF
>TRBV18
CASSRATGELNTEAFF
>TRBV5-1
CASSRLAGNNEQFF
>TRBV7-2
CASSFGTSGGYEQYF
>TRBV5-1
CASSLSSEAEQFF
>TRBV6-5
CASTGTGGDGYTF
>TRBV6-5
CASRSNRDRDYEQYF
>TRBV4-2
CASSQEGSRDGYGYTF
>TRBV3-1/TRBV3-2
CASSRTGSGQPQHF
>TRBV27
CASSPSRRDLYSNQPQHF
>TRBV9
CASSVSSVNYEQYF
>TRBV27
CASSLSARTGGYNEQFF
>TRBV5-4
CASSRGGTEAFF
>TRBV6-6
CASSQRQGNTF
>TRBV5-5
CASSPGTGFNQPQHF
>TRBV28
CASSLVTAGANVLTF
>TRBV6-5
CASSPLDRDDEQFF
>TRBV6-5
CASSYGRGPEQYF
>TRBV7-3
CASSLDRSPYNEQFF
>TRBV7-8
CASSTRLAGTDTQYF
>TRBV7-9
CASAGTDINSPLHF
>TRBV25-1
CASSDAGGSSPLHF
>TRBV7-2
CASSPGTTQYF
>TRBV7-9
CASSLDSLNSPLHF
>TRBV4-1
CASSQEVPLKLSGYTDTQYF
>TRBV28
CASRLRQGATFF
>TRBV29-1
CSASTGGNMNTEAFF
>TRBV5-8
CASSFWGGTDTQYF
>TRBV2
CASTVLTGVETQYF
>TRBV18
CASSGTGVTEAFF
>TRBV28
CASSLIWDREETQYF
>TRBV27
CASRQLNQPQHF
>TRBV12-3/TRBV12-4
CASSLESYTEAFF
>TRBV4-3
CASSQGTGYSDTQYF
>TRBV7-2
CASSIGLAGITGELFF
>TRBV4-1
CASSQVTGGRNEQYF
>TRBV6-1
CASSEFVDSSGNTIYF
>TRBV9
CASSVGANYGYTF
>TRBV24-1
CATSRGQGASGELFF
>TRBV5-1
CASSLAILPAAQETQYF
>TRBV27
CASSSPRLSTGGNTEAFF
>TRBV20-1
CSASSGESYEQYF
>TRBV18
CASSLPAGVSYNEQFF
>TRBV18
CASSPGQEGGYTF
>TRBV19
CASSTIAGVGTDTQYF
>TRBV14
CASSQMDRGPSSSYNSPLHF
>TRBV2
CASSLIAGSTGELFF
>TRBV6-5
CASSSGGGTDTQYF
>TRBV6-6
CASNDRGNTIYF
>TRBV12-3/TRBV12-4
CASSLVGPPLHF
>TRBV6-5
CAGVLNTEAFF
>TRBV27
CASSLSRGGRDGAFF
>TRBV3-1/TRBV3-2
CASSPMKGRSPLHF
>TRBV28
CASLLGRGYEQYF
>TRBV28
CASREGALGYTF